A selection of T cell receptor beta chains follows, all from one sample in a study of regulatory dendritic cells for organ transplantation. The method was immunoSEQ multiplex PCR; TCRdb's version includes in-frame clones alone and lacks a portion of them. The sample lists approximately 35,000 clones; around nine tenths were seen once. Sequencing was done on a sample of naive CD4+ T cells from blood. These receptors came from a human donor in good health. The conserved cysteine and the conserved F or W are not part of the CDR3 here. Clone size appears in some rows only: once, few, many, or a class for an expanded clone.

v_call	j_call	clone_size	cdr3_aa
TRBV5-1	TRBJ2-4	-	ASSLAGIAKNIQY
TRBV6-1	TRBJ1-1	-	ASSRGTGRGTEAF
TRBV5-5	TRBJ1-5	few	ASSRTGSNQPQH
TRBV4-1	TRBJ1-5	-	ASRESLDQPQH
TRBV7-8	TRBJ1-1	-	ASSLATWGTGAF
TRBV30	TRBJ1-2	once	AWSVGGPSYGYT
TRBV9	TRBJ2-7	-	ASSRIGQSSYEQY
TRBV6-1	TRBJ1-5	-	ASGRQINQPQH
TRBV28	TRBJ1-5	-	ASRPGTNSNQPQH
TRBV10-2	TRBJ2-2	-	AGSPGPTGELF
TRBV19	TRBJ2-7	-	AATGTGAGEQY
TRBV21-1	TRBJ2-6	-	ASRVTGELRANVLT
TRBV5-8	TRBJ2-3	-	ASSGDRREATDTQY
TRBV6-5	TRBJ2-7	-	ASSYSNRGRDHEQY
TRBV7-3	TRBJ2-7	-	ASSKDRTYEQY
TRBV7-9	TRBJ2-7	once	ASSLVTGQGSYEQY
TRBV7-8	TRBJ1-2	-	ASSRGHPGYT
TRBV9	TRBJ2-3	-	ASSVGLAGAVVTDTQY
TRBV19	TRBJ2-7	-	ASSSPSSNEQY
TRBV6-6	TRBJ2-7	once	ASSKAAAEQY
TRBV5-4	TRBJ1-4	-	ASSRDGPNEKLF
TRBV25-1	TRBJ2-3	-	ASSEYQLDTQY
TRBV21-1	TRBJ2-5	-	ASGNPGLAGDGETQY
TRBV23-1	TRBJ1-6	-	ASSPPAGQGNSPLH
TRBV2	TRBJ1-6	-	ASRTHVTRDSPLR
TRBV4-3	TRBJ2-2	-	ASSPNPGHSNTGELF
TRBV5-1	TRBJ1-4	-	ASSLVRVHEKLF
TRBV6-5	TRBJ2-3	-	ASTRLVGTDTQY
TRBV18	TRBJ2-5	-	ASSNGVQETQY
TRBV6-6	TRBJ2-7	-	ASSYFAGRSYEQY
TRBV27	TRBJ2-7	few	ASRSRGTSGFYEQY
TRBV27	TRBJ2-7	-	ASSRGRSYEQY
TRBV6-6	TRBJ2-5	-	ASRTIGQETQY
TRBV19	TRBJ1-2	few	ASSIDTARGGYT
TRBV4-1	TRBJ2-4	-	ASSQPTGGASKNIQY
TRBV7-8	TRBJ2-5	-	ASSLETQGAQY
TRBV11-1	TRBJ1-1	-	ASSVGTGGTEAF
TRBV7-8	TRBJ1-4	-	ASSFYGRGDEKLF
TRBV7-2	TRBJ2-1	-	ASSSGRRPRQF
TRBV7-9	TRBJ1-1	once	ASSPIGVNTEAF
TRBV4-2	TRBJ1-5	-	ASSPAKVVSNQPQH
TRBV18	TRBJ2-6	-	ASSPVGTGGLSGANVLT
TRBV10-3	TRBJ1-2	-	AISEFTGAAYGYT
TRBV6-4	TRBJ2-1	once	ASSGGGDEQF
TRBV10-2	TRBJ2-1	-	ASSSSSGSSYNEQF
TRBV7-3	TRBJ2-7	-	ASSLGRAYEQY
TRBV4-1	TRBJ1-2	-	ASSRRPPGQASNYGYT
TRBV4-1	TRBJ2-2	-	ASSQGPTGELF
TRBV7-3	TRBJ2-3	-	ASSPRGAATDTQY
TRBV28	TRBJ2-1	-	ASSGGRNYNEQF
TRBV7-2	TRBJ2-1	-	ASSYSTGTLSYNEQF
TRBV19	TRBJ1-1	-	ASRDRGFAF
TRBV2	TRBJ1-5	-	ASREPGQGAWNNQPQH
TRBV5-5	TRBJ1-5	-	ASSLGAVNQPQH
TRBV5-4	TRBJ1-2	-	ASSLGGNRGADGYT